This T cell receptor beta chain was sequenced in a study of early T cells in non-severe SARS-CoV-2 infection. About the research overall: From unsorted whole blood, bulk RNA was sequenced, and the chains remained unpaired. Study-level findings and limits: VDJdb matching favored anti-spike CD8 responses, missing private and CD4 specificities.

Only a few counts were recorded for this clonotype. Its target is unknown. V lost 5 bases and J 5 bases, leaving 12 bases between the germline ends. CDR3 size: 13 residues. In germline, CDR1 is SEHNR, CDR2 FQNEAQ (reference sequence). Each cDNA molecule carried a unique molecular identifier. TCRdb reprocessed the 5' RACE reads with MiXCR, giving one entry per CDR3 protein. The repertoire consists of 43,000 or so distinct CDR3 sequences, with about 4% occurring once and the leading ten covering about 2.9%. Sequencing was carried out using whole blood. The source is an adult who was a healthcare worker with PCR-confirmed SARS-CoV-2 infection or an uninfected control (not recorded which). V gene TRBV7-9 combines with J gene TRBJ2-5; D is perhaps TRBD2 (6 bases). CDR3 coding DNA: TGTGCCAGCAGCCAAGGAGGGGCTGAGACCCAGTACTTC. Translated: CASSQGGAETQYF.